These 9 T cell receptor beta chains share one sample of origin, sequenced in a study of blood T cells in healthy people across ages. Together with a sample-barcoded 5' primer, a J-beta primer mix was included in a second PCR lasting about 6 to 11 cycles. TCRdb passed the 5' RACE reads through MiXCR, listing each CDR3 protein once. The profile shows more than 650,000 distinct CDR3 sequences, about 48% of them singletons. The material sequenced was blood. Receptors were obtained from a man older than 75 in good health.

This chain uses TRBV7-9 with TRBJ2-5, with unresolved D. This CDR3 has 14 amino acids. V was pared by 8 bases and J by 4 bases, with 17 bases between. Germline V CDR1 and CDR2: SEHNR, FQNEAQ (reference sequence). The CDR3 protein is CASVAFGVSETQYF. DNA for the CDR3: TGTGCCAGCGTCGCTTTCGGTGTATCAGAGACCCAGTACTTC.

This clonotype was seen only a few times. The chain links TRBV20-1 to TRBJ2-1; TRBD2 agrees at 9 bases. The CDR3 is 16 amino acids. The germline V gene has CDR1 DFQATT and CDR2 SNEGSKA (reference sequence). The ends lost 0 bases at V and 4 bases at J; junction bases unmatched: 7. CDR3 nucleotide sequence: TGCAGTGCTAGAGATCCCGGGACTAGCACATACAATGAGCAGTTCTTC. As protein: CSARDPGTSTYNEQFF.

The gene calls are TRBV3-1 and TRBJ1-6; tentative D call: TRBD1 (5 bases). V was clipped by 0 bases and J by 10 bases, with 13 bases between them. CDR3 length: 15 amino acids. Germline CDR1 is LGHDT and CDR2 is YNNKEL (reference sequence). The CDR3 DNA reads TGTGCCAGCAGCCAAGACGGATCCGGGGGATCACCCCTCCACTTT. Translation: CASSQDGSGGSPLHF.

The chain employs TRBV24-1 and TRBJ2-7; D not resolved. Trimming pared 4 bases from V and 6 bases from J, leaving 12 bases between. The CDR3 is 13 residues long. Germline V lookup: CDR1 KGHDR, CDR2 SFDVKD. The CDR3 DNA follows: TGTGCCACCAGTGACTCGACAATGCCCGAGCAGTACTTC. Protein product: CATSDSTMPEQYF.

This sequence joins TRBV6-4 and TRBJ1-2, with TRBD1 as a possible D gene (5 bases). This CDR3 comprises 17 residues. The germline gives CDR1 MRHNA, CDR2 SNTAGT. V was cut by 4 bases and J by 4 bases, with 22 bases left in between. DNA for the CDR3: TGTGCCAGCAGTGGACGGGCCAAGGAGGACCAGGGCTATGGCTACACCTTC. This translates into CASSGRAKEDQGYGYTF.

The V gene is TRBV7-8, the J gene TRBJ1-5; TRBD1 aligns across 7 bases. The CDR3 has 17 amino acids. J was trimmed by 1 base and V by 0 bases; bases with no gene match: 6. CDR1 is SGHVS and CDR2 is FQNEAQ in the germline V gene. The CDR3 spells CASSLAQGGLSNQPQHF. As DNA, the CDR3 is TGTGCCAGCAGCTTAGCCCAAGGGGGCTTGAGCAATCAGCCCCAGCATTTT.

The CDR3 loop is CASSLTSGNPHEQYF. As DNA, the CDR3 is TGTGCCAGCAGTTTGACTAGCGGGAACCCCCACGAGCAGTACTTC. The V gene is TRBV27, the J gene TRBJ2-7; 11 bases are a match to TRBD2. The germline gives CDR1 MNHEY, CDR2 SMNVEV (reference sequence). Trimming cost V 3 bases and J 5 bases; bases outside gene matches: 6. This CDR3 is built from 15 residues.

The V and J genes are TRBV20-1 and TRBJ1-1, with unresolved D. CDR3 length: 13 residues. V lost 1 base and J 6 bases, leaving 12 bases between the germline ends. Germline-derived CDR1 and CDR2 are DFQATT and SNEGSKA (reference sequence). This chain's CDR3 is CSARVPAPSEAFF. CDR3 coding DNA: TGCAGTGCTAGAGTACCGGCCCCCTCTGAAGCTTTCTTT.

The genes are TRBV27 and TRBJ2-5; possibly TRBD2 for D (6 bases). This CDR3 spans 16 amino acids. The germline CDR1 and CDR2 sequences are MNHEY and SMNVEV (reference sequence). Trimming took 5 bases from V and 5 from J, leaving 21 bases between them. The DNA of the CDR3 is TGTGCCAGCAGTCAAGGGCCTCCCCGGGAGACGGAGACCCAGTACTTC. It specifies CASSQGPPRETETQYF.